The T cell receptor (beta chain) described here comes from a study of blood T cell repertoires in COVID-19. In the study overall: Whether acute or convalescent, the COVID-19 samples came from the United States, Italy and Spain. PBMCs, B-cell-depleted T cells, or T cells provided the cDNA or gDNA that made up the material.

Germline CDR1 SGHAT, CDR2 FQNNGV. V gave up 0 bases and J gave up 9 bases, with 12 bases separating them. CDR3 length: 14 amino acids. Seattle enrolled patients during active infection and tracked them longitudinally. As originally analysed: Reference gene primers were amplified, and this amplification served to estimate nucleated cell counts. Libraries were prepared by immunoSEQ multiplex PCR; TCRdb keeps only in-frame clonotypes and omits some of them. From that table come the V and J calls and clone size; the DNA was used to work out D and trimming. The sample has 450,000 or so clones; approximately 90% are singletons.

The sequenced sample consisted of peripheral blood. The source of this sequence is a woman aged 40 to 50 with COVID-19, enrolled during active disease. The chain has TRBV11-2 and TRBJ2-1; D uncertain. The CDR3 is CASSLELIASEQFF. As DNA, the CDR3 is TGTGCCAGCAGCTTAGAGCTCATAGCCAGTGAGCAGTTCTTC.